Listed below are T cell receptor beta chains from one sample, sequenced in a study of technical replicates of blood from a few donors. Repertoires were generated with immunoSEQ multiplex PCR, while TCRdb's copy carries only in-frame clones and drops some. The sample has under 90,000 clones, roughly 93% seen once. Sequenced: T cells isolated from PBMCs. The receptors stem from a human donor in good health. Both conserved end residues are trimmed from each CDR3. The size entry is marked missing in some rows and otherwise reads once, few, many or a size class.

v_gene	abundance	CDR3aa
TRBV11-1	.	ASSLGLETETQY
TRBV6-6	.	ASSTTSDEQF
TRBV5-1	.	ASSLVQGDSYEQY
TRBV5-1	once	ASSLGDRKGDEQY
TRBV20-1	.	SATGGFAF
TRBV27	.	ASSLYTGFEAF
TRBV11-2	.	ASSFGSSYEQY
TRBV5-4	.	ASSLISRGAGHEQF
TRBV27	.	ASSLTSLRPAF
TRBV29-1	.	SARGDFYGYT
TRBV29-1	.	SVHATENEKLF
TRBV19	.	ASSMQETQY
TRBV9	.	ASSPPRGQETQY
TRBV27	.	ASSLWGGQPQH
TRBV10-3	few	AISGGTYGYT
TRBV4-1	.	ASSQTLAAGTDTQY
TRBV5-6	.	ASSSVGTSGTGELF
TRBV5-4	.	ASSSSGTYEQY
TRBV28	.	ASSLRPGQGAATNEKLF
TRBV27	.	ASCTLPLSSYNEQF
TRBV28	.	ASRFNELQY
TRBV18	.	ASSPEGLKTYMNTEAF
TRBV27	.	ASSLYRGGTYNEQF
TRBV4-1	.	ASSPTSGFGNEQF
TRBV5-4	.	ASSPGPGETQY
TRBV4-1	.	ASSQPRSGEGIGYGYT
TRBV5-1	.	ASSLPGQSDYNEQF
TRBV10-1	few	ASKGDTGELF
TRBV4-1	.	ASSHVGGTEQY
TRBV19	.	ASSILLWSSGISARTDTQY
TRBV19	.	ASSIGERTEAF
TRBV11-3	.	ASSPSIGRLNEQF
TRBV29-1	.	SVRHPTDTQY
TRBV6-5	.	ASSSLAGGSDTQY
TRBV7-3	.	ASSLTPVGGGTDTQY
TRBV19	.	ASSRPLSGTGSNTIY
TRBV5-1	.	ASSFGQGVYEQY
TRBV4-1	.	ASSPNDGTDHQPQH
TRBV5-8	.	ASSLGGGRNSPLH
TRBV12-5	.	ASGLVLEGNEQF
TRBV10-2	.	ASSFSSAGSSYNEQF
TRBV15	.	ATARSGLKENQPQH
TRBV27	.	ASRGSSGRGETQY
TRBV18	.	ASSPGQGAEQY
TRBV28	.	ASSLAQGVEETQY
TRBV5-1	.	ASSLEGRSGYGYT
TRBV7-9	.	ASSLVSSVNTEAF
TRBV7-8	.	ASSGRQGGSSPLH
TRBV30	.	AWSEGGKPQH
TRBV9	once	ASSGGTTAVSGANVLT
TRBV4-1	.	ASSLLPSGRYNEQF
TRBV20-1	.	SARGGHEQY
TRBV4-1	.	ASSFLAGEQF
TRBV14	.	ASSTGGWYQGDTEAF
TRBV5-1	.	ASSFGLAGDTDTQY
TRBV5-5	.	ASSPGGGASETQY